This T cell receptor beta chain was identified during a study of glioma-infiltrating T cells. Broader study findings: Non-neoplastic patients had below-expected tissue-blood divergence, while all gliomas exceeded expectation. Only very few CDR3 sequences appeared in both tissue and blood.

Deletions cut 0 bases from V and 0 bases from J, with 4 bases between. Germline CDR1 reads SGDLS; CDR2 reads YYNGEE. The CDR3 extends over 15 amino acids. This clonotype showed up just a few times. Antigen: not known. The iRepertoire nested amplicon-rescue multiplex PCR amplified TCR alpha and beta CDR3s from RNA. TCRdb redid the calling of the multiplex PCR reads with MiXCR, one entry per CDR3 protein. The sample has 100,000 to 150,000 distinct CDR3 sequences; roughly 24% are singletons. This receptor was identified in a human donor with low-grade glioma or glioblastoma, undergoing nonglioma brain surgery, or in good health (not recorded which). V gene TRBV9 combines with J gene TRBJ1-6; D call uncertain. Input material: glioma tissue, nonneoplastic brain tissue, or PBMCs (not recorded which). The CDR3 is CASSVGSSYNSPLHF. In DNA, the CDR3 is TGTGCCAGCAGCGTAGGGAGCTCCTATAATTCACCCCTCCACTTT.